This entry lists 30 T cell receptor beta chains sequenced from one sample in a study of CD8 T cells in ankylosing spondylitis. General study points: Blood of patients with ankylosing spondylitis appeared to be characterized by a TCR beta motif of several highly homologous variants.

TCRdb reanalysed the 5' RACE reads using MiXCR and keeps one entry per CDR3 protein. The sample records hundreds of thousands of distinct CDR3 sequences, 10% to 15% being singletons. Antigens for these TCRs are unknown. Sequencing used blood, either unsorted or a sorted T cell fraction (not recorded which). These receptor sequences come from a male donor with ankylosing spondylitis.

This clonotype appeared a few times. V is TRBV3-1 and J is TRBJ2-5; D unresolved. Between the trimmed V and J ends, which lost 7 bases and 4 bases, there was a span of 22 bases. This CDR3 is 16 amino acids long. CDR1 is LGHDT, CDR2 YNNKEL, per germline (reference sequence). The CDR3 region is CASTSRYSSPTETQYF. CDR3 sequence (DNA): TGTGCCAGCACCTCCAGATACAGTTCCCCTACAGAGACCCAGTACTTC.

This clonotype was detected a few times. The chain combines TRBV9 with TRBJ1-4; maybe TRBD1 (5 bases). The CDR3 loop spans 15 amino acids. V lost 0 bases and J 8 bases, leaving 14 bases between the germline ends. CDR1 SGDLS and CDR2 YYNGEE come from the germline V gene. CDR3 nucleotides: TGTGCCAGCAGCGTAGTCGGGGGAGTAGGCGAAAAACTGTTTTTT. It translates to CASSVVGGVGEKLFF.

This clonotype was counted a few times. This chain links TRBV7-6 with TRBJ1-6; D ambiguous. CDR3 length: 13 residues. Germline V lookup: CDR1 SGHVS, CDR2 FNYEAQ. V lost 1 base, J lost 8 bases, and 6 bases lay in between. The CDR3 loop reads CASSLDEDSPLHF. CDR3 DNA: TGTGCCAGCAGCTTAGATGAAGATTCACCCCTCCACTTT.

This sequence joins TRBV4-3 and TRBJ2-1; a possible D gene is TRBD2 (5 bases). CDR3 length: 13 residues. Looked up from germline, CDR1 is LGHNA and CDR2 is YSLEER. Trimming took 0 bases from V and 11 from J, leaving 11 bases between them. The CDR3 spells CASSQDITSKQFF. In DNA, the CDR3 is TGCGCCAGCAGCCAAGATATCACTAGTAAGCAGTTCTTC.

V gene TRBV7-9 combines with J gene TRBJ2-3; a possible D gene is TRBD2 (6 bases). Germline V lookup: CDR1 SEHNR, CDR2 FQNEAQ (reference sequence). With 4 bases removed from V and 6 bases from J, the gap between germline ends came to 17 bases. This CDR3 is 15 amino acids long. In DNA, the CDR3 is TGTGCCAGCAGCTCAACAGCGGGCACAACCGATACGCAGTATTTT. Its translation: CASSSTAGTTDTQYF.

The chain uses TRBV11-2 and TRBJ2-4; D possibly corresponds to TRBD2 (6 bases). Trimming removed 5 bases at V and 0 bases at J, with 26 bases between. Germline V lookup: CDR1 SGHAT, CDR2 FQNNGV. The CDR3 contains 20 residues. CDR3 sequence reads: CASSLQGLLNLPLAKNIQYF. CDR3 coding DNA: TGTGCCAGCAGCCTCCAGGGACTGCTGAACCTACCGCTAGCCAAAAACATTCAGTACTTC.

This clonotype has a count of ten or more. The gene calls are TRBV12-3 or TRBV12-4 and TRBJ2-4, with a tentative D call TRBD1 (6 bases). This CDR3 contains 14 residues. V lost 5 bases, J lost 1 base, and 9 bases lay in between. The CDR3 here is CASSLQGAKNIQYF. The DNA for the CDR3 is TGTGCCAGCAGTCTACAGGGTGCCAAAAACATTCAGTACTTC.

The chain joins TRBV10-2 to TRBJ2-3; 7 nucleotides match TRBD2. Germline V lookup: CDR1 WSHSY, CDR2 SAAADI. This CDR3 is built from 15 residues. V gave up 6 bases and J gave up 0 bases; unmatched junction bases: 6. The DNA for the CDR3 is TGCGCCAGCAGAACCAGCGGGGCTAGCACAGATACGCAGTATTTT. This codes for CASRTSGASTDTQYF.

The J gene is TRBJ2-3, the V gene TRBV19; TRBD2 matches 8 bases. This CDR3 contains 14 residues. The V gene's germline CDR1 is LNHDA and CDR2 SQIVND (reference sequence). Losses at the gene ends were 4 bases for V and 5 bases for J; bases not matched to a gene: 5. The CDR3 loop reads CASSSGRIVDTQYF. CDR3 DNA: TGTGCCAGTAGTAGCGGGAGGATCGTAGATACGCAGTATTTT.

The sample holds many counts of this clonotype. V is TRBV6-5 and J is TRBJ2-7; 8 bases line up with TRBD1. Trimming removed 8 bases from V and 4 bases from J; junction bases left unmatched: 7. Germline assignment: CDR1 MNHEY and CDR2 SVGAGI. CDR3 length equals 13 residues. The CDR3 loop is CASGSGGIYEQYF. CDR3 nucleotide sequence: TGTGCCAGCGGTTCAGGGGGCATTTACGAGCAGTACTTC.

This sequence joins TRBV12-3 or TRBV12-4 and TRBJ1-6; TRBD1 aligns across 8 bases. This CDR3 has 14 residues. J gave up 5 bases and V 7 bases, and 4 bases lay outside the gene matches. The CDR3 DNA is TGTGCCAGCACCGGGGGACAGGATAATTCACCCCTCCACTTT. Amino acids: CASTGGQDNSPLHF.

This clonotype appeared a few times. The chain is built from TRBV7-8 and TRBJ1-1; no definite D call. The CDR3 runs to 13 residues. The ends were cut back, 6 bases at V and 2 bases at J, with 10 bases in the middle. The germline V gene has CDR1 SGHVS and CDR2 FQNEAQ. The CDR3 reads CASSSYINTEAFF. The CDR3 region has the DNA TGTGCCAGCAGTTCATACATAAACACTGAAGCTTTCTTT.

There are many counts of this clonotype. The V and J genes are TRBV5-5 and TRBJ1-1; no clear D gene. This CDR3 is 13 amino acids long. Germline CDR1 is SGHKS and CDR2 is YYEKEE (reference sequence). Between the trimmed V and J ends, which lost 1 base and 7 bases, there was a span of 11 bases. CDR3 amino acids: CASSLYPGSEAFF. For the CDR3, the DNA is TGTGCCAGCAGCTTGTATCCGGGAAGTGAAGCTTTCTTT.

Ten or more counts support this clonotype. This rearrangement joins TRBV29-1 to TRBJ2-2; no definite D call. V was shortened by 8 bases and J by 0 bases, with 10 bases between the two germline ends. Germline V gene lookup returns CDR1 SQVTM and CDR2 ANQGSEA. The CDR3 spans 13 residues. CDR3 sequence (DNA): TGCAGCATCCGACGGGCGAACACCGGGGAGCTGTTTTTT. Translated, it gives CSIRRANTGELFF.

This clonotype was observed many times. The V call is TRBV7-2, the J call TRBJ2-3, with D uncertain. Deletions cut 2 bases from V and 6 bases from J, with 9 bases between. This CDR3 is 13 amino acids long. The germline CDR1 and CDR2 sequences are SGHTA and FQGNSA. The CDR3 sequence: CASSLRPGDTQYF. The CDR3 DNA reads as TGTGCCAGCAGCTTACGGCCGGGCGATACGCAGTATTTT.

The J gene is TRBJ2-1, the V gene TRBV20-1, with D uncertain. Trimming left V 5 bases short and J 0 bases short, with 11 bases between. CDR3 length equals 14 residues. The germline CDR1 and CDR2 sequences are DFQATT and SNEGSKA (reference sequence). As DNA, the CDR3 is TGCAGTGCTGTCCGCCTCTCCTCCTACAATGAGCAGTTCTTC. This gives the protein CSAVRLSSYNEQFF.

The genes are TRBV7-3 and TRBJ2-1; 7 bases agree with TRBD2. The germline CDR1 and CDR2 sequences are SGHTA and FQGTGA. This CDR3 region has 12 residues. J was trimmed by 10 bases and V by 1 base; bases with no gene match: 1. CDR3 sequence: CASSLNGREQFF. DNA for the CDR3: TGTGCCAGCAGCTTAAACGGGAGGGAGCAGTTCTTC.

CDR3 DNA sequence: TGCAGTGCTAGAGACCGGACGCAGGCCCAAGAGACCCAGTACTTC. This translates into CSARDRTQAQETQYF. The chain uses TRBV20-1 and TRBJ2-5; D unclear. The germline CDR1 and CDR2 sequences are DFQATT and SNEGSKA (reference sequence). The CDR3 runs to 15 residues. Trimming left V 0 bases short and J 1 base short, with 12 bases between.

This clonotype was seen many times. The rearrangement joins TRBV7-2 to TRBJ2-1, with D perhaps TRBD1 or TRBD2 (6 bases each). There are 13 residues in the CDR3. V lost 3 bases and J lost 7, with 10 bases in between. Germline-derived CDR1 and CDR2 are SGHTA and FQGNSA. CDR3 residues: CASSFRRGNEQFF. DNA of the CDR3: TGTGCCAGCAGCTTCAGGAGGGGGAATGAGCAGTTCTTC.

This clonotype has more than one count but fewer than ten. DNA for the CDR3: TGTGCCAGCTCACCAGCGACAGGGCTACGCTACGAGCAGTACTTC. Translating gives CASSPATGLRYEQYF. V gene TRBV18 combines with J gene TRBJ2-7, with 7 bases identical to TRBD1. Germline CDR1 and CDR2: KGHSH and LQKENI. V lost 2 bases and J lost 3; bases outside the gene matches: 7. This CDR3 comprises 15 residues.

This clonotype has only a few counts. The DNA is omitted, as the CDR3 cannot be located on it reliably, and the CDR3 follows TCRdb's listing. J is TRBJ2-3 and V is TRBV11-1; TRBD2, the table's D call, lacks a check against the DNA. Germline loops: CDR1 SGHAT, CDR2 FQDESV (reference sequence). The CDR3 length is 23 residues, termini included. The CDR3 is CASSLAREFSVRGLAGNTDTQYF.

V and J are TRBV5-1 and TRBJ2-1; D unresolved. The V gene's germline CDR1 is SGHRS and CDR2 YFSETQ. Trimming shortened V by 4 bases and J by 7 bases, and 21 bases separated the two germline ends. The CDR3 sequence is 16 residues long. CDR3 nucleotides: TGCGCCAGCAGCCATGACATCATCCGGAGTAATAATGAGCAGTTCTTC. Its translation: CASSHDIIRSNNEQFF.

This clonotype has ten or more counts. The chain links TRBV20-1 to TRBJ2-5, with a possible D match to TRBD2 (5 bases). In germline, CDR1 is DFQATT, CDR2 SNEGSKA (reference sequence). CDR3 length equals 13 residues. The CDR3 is CSPLEGGQETQYF. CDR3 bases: TGCAGCCCCCTCGAGGGCGGCCAAGAGACCCAGTACTTC.

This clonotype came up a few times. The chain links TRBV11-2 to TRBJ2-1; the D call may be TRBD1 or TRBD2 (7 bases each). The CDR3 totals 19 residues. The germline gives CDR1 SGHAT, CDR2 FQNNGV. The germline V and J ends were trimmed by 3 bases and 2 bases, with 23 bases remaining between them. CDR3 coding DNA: TGTGCCAGCAGCTTTTGGGGGGGCCCACAGGGGAGCACCTACAATGAGCAGTTCTTC. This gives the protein CASSFWGGPQGSTYNEQFF.

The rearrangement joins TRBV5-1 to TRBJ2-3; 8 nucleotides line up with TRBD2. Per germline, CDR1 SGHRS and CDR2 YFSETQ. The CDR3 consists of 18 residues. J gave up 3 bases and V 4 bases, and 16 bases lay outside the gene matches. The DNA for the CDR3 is TGCGCCAGCAGCACCTCCGGAATTAGCGGGGAAGGGACAGATACGCAGTATTTT. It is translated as CASSTSGISGEGTDTQYF.

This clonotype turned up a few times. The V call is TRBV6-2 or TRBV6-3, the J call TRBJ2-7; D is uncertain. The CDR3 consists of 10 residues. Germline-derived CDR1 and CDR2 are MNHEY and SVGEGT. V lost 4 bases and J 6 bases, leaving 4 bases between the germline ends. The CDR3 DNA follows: TGTGCCAGCAGTTCGGCCGAGCAGTACTTC. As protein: CASSSAEQYF.

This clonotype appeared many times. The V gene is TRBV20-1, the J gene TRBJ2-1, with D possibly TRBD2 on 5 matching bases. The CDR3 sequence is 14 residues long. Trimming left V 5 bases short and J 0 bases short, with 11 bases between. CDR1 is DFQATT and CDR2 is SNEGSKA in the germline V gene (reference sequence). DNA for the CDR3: TGCAGTGCTTCACGGGGAAGCTCCTACAATGAGCAGTTCTTC. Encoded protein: CSASRGSSYNEQFF.

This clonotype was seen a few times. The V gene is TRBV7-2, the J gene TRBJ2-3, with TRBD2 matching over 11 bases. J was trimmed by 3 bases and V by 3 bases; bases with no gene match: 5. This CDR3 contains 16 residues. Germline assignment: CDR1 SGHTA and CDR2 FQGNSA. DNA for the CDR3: TGTGCCAGCAGCTTTCCTAGCGGGGGGCAAACAGATACGCAGTATTTT. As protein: CASSFPSGGQTDTQYF.

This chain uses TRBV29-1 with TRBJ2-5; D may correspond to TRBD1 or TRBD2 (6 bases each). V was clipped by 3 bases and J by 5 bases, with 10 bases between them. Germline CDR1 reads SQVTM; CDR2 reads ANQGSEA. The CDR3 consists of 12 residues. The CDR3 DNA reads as TGCAGCGTTGAGGGGGGCCAGGAGACCCAGTACTTC. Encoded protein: CSVEGGQETQYF.

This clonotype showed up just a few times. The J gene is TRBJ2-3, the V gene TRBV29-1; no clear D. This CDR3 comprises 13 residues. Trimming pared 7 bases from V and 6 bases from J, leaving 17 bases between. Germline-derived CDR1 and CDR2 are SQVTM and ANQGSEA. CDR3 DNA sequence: TGCAGCGCTCTGGGTGTCTTGGCCGATACGCAGTATTTT. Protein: CSALGVLADTQYF.